These 4 T cell receptor beta chains were all obtained from the same sample, sequenced in a study of CD8 T cells in ankylosing spondylitis. Study-wide results and caveats: There was a TCR beta motif, made of fewer than 10 highly homologous variants, that appeared characteristic of ankylosing spondylitis blood.

Their target antigens are unknown. MiXCR was run by TCRdb on the 5' RACE reads, yielding one entry per CDR3 protein. The sample carries hundreds of thousands of distinct CDR3 sequences, roughly 18% recorded once. Sequenced sample: blood, either unsorted or a sorted T cell fraction (not recorded which). Receptors originate from a male donor with ankylosing spondylitis.

This chain uses TRBV6-5 with TRBJ1-2, with D possibly TRBD1 on 5 matching bases. This CDR3 region has 14 residues. V lost 4 bases, J lost 6 bases, and 15 bases lay in between. The germline CDR1 and CDR2 sequences are MNHEY and SVGAGI. The CDR3 region has the DNA TGTGCCAGCAGTTCCTCGGGACCCCCGAATGGCTACACCTTC. Translating it yields CASSSSGPPNGYTF.

This clonotype was seen a few times. The chain combines TRBV10-3 with TRBJ1-1; 7 nucleotides agree with TRBD1. The V segment lost 2 bases and the J segment 5 bases; nucleotides outside the gene matches: 5. Germline assignment: CDR1 ENHRY and CDR2 SYGVKD. The CDR3 runs to 14 residues. The CDR3 DNA is TGTGCCATCAGTGAGGGAAGGGGGCAAACTGAAGCTTTCTTT. It encodes CAISEGRGQTEAFF.

J is TRBJ2-6 and V is TRBV30, with D possibly being TRBD1 (6 bases). Looked up from germline, CDR1 is GTSNPN and CDR2 is SVGIG (reference sequence). Trimming removed 2 bases from V and 0 bases from J, with 17 bases in between. The CDR3 is made up of 18 amino acids. The CDR3 spells CAWSRGRGTGSGANVLTF. The CDR3 bases are TGTGCCTGGAGTAGGGGGAGAGGGACCGGCTCTGGGGCCAACGTCCTGACTTTC.

The V call is TRBV9, the J call TRBJ2-7, with D perhaps matching TRBD1 or TRBD2 (6 bases each). Germline V gene sequence: CDR1 SGDLS, CDR2 YYNGEE. The ends were cut back, 0 bases at V and 0 bases at J, with 13 bases in the middle. The CDR3 loop spans 16 amino acids. The CDR3, as DNA: TGTGCCAGCAGCGTAGATACGGGGGCCCCCTCCTACGAGCAGTACTTC. Its protein is CASSVDTGAPSYEQYF.